The subject of this entry is one T cell receptor (beta chain). The antigen remains unidentified. The data were produced by immunoSEQ multiplex PCR, yet TCRdb's version contains in-frame clones alone and is incomplete. Of some 1.4 million clones listed, more than 95% are singletons. Every donor, a Caucasian adult, lived in Nashville, Tennessee. This record comes from a study of shared clonotypes between healthy human individuals. The CDR3 spans 14 residues. V shed 7 bases, J shed 6 bases, and the junction held 13 bases outside the gene matches. CDR1 SQVTM and CDR2 ANQGSEA come from the germline V gene. Study-level points and caveats: Only blood was sampled; tissue repertoires likely differ.

Sequenced: naive CD4+ T cells sorted from blood. The subset was: CD45RA+ positively selected. The receptor comes from a man aged 25 to 40 in good health. The chain uses TRBV29-1 and TRBJ2-7; 9 nucleotides line up with TRBD1. CDR3 sequence (DNA): TGCAGCGCTACCCTCGGGACAGGGTATCTCGAGCAGTACTTC. Translation: CSATLGTGYLEQYF.